The clone carrying this TCR beta chain was seen only a few times. Its antigen is currently unknown. TCRdb re-analysed the reads in MiXCR, keeping a single row per CDR3 protein. The table shows fewer than 1,000,000 distinct CDR3 sequences, with roughly 30% occurring only once. This specimen belongs to a study of T cell repertoires in cytomegalovirus infection. The wider study: Both a matching HLA type and CMV infection were indicated by public TCR beta signatures. Whole-study results and caveats: In two of eight donors, the top clonotype was HLA-C-restricted CMV-specific.

Germline loops: CDR1 SGDLS, CDR2 YYNGEE. The CDR3 has 16 amino acids. The V segment lost 3 bases and the J segment 0 bases; nucleotides outside the gene matches: 7. The chain carries TRBV9 and TRBJ1-1, with 8 bases matching TRBD1. The source is a human donor in good health (CMV status not recorded). Some clones in this sample may be carry-over from other donors' samples. The starting material was cultured CD8+ T cells from PBMCs, obtained from culture after CMV antigen stimulation. The chain's CDR3 is CASSAVGQEMNTEAFF. CDR3 bases: TGTGCCAGCAGCGCTGTGGGACAGGAGATGAACACTGAAGCTTTCTTT.